The 5 T cell receptor beta chains in this list originate from one sample, sequenced in a study of blood T cells in healthy people across ages (dated by TCRdb to between 2015 and 2016). Preparation of the library involved 5' RACE. Instrument used: Illumina HiSeq 2500. A second PCR of roughly 6 to 12 cycles was run with a J-beta primer mix and a sample-barcoded 5' primer. Through fastp at Q25 and MiXCR, TCRdb rebuilt clones from the public reads, retaining in-frame beta chains. All rows with the same CDR3 protein become a single entry with the most common DNA and genes. Across this sample there are about 580,000 distinct CDR3 sequences, with about 45% seen only once. About 22% of the sample goes to the ten largest clones. Sequenced material: blood. The origin of the receptors is a man older than 75 in good health.

The chain carries TRBV2 and TRBJ2-3; perhaps TRBD1 as D (5 bases). Germline CDR1 is SNHLY and CDR2 is FYNNEI. The CDR3 has 15 amino acids. Trimming shortened V by 2 bases and J by 2 bases, and 11 bases separated the two germline ends. The DNA of the CDR3 is TGTGCCAGCAGTGAATGGCGGACAAACACAGATACGCAGTATTTT. Its protein is CASSEWRTNTDTQYF. The variable domain in full, completed from reference TRBV2 and TRBJ2-3, reads EPEVTQTPSHQVTQMGQEVILRCVPISNHLYFYWYRQILGQKVEFLVSFYNNEISEKSEIFDDQFSVERPDGSNFTLKIRSTKLEDSAMYFCASSEWRTNTDTQYFGPGTRLTVL.

The sample holds one count of this clonotype. A much larger clone sits a single nucleotide away, making a read error possible. J is TRBJ2-1 and V is TRBV7-2; no definite D call. Germline-derived CDR1 and CDR2 are SGHTA and FQGNSA. This CDR3 contains 15 residues. Trimming took off 5 bases at V and 13 bases at J, with 24 bases between the two ends. This CDR3 reads CASSQIPLKVETQFF. For the CDR3, the DNA is TGTGCCAGCAGCCAAATCCCTCTTAAAGTAGAGACCCAGTTCTTC. Variable domain in full (rest from reference TRBV7-2 and TRBJ2-1): GAGVSQSPSNKVTEKGKDVELRCDPISGHTALYWYRQSLGQGLEFLIYFQGNSAPDKSGLPSDRFSAERTGGSVSTLTIQRTQQEDSAVYLCASSQIPLKVETQFFGPGTRLTVL.

The chain uses TRBV7-8 and TRBJ2-5; D ambiguous. Germline assignment: CDR1 SGHVS and CDR2 FQNEAQ. CDR3 length equals 12 residues. The V end was cut by 5 bases, the J end by 5 bases, with 9 bases between. CDR3 bases: TGTGCCAGCAGCCGGATAGGGGAGACCCAGTACTTC. It encodes CASSRIGETQYF.

The V gene is TRBV6-5, the J gene TRBJ1-6, with D uncertain. This CDR3 contains 16 residues. Trimming removed 4 bases from V and 9 bases from J, with 19 bases in between. Germline CDR1 MNHEY, CDR2 SVGAGI. The CDR3: CASSSRIPPGGSPLHF. The CDR3 nucleotides are TGTGCCAGCAGTTCACGCATACCTCCGGGTGGTTCACCCCTCCACTTT.

This clonotype appeared a single time. The chain has TRBV29-1 and TRBJ1-4; 11 bases line up with TRBD1. Trimming took 5 bases from V and 7 from J; bases not matched to a gene: 6. From germline, CDR1 is SQVTM and CDR2 ANQGSEA. The CDR3 is 14 amino acids. DNA for the CDR3: TGCAGCGTTACTACCGGACAGGGGGCTGAAAAACTGTTTTTT. Amino acid sequence: CSVTTGQGAEKLFF.